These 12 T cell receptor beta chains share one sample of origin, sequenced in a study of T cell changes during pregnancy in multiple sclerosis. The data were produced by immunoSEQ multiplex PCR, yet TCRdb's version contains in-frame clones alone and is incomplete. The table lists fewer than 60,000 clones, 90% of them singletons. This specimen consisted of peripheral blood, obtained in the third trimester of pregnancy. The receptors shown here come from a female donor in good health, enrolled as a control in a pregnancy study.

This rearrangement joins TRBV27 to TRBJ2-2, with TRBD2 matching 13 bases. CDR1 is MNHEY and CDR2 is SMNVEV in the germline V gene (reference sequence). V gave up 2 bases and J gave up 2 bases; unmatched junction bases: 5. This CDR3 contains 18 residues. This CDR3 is CASSLSRLAGGNTGELFF. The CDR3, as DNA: TGTGCCAGCAGTTTAAGTAGACTAGCGGGAGGTAACACCGGGGAGCTGTTTTTT.

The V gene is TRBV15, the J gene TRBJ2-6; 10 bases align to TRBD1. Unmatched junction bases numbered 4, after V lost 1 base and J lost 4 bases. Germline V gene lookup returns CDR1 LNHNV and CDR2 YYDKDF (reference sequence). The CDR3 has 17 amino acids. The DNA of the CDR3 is TGTGCCACCAGCAGAGGGGACAGGGGATCGGGGGCCAACGTCCTGACTTTC. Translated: CATSRGDRGSGANVLTF. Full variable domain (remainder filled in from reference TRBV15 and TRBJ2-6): DAMVIQNPRYQVTQFGKPVTLSCSQTLNHNVMYWYQQKSSQAPKLLFHYYDKDFNNEADTPDNFQSRRPNTSFCFLDIRSPGLGDTAMYLCATSRGDRGSGANVLTFGAGSRLTVL.

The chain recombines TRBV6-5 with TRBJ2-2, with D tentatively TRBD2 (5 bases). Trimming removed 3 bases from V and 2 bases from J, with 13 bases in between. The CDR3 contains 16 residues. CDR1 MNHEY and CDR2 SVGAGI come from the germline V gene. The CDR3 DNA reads TGTGCCAGCAGTTATGAGGGCGGAATTAACACCGGGGAGCTGTTTTTT. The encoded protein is CASSYEGGINTGELFF.

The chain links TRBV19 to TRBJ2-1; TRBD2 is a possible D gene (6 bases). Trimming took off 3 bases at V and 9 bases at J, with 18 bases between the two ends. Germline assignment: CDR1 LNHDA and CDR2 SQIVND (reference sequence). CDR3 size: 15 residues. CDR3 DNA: TGTGCCAGTAGTATTAATCTAGCGTATGAACTTGAGCAGTTCTTC. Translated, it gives CASSINLAYELEQFF.

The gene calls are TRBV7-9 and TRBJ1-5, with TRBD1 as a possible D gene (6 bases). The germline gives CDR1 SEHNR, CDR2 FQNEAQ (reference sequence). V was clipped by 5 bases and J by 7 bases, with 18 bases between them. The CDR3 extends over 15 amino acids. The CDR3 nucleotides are TGTGCCAGCAGCCCTGAGGGGGGGTTGGGACAGCCCCAGCATTTT. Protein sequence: CASSPEGGLGQPQHF.

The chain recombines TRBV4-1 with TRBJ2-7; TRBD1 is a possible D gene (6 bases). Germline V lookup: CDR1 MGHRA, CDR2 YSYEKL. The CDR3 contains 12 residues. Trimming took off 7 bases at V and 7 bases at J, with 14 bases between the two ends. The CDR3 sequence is CASTDGTGEQYF. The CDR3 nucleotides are TGCGCCAGCACCGACGGAACAGGGGAGCAGTACTTC.

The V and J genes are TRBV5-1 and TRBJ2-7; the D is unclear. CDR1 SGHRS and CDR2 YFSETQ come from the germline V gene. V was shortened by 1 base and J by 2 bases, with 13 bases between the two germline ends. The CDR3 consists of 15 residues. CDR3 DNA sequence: TGCGCCAGCAGCTTGAATGAGGCGCGGCCCTACGAGCAGTACTTC. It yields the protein CASSLNEARPYEQYF.

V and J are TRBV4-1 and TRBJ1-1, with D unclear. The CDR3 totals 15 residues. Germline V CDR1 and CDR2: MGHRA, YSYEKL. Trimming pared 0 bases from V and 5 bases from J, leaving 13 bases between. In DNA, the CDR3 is TGCGCCAGCAGCCAAGAAACGGGCGCGGGGACTGAAGCTTTCTTT. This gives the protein CASSQETGAGTEAFF.

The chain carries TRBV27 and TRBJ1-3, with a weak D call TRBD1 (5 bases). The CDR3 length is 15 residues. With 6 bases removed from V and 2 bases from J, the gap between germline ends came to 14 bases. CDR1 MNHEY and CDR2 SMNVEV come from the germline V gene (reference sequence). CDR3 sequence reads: CASRPSGGAGNTIYF. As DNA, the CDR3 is TGTGCCAGCAGACCCAGCGGGGGAGCTGGAAACACCATATATTTT.

Written as DNA, the CDR3 is TGCGCCAGCAGCCCGGGACTAAGACAAGAGACCCAGTACTTC. Amino acid sequence: CASSPGLRQETQYF. This rearrangement joins TRBV5-1 to TRBJ2-5; 7 nucleotides match TRBD2. The V gene's germline CDR1 is SGHRS and CDR2 YFSETQ. The CDR3 has 14 residues. V lost 4 bases to trimming and J lost 2 bases; unmatched junction nucleotides: 5. Drawing the rest from reference TRBV5-1 and TRBJ2-5, the complete variable domain is KAGVTQTPRYLIKTRGQQVTLSCSPISGHRSVSWYQQTPGQGLQFLFEYFSETQRNKGNFPGRFSGRQFSNSRSEMNVSTLELGDSALYLCASSPGLRQETQYFGPGTRLLVL.

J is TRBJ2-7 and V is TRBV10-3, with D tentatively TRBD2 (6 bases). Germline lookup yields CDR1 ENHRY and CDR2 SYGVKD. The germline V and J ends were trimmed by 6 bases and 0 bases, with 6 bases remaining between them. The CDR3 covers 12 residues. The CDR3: CAIRTSSYEQYF. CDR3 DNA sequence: TGTGCCATCAGGACTAGCTCCTACGAGCAGTACTTC.

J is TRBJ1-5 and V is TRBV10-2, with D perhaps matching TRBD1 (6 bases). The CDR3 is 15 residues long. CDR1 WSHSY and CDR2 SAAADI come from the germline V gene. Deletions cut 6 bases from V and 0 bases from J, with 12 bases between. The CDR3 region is CASSDRFSSNQPQHF. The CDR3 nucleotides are TGCGCCAGCAGCGACAGGTTTTCTAGCAATCAGCCCCAGCATTTT.